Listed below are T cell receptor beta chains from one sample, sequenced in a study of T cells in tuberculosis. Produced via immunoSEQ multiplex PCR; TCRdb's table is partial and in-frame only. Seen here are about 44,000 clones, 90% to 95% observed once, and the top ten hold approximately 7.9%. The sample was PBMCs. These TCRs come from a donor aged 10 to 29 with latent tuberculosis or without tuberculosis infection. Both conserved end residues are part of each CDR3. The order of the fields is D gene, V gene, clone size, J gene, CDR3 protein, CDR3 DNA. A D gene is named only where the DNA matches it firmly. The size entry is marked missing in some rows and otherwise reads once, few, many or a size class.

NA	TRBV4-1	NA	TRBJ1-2	CASSLLQGGDYGYTF	TGCGCCAGCAGCCTACTCCAGGGAGGTGACTATGGCTACACCTTC
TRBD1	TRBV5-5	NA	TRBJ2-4	CASSLSPGQGGGNIQYF	TGTGCCAGCAGCTTGAGTCCGGGACAGGGGGGTGGAAACATTCAGTACTTC
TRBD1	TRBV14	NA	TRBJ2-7	CASSNRGRGSYEQYF	TGTGCCAGCAGCAACAGGGGGCGAGGGTCGTACGAGCAGTACTTC
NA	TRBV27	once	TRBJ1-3	CASSLSDTGNTIYF	TGTGCCAGCAGTCTCTCGGACACTGGAAACACCATATATTTT
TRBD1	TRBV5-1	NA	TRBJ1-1	CASSLVTGANTEAFF	TGCGCCAGCAGCTTGGTCACAGGGGCAAACACTGAAGCTTTCTTT
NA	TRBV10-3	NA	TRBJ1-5	CAISESLQGHQPQHF	TGTGCCATCAGTGAGTCTTTGCAGGGGCATCAGCCCCAGCATTTT
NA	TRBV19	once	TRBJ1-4	CASSPTGWANEKLFF	TGTGCCAGTAGTCCTACAGGGTGGGCGAATGAAAAACTGTTTTTT
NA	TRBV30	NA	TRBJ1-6	CAWSTHRGNSPLHF	TGTGCCTGGAGTACCCATAGGGGGAATTCACCCCTCCACTTT
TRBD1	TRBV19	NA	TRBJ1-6	CASSITGGNSPLHF	TGTGCCAGTAGTATAACAGGGGGTAATTCACCCCTCCACTTT
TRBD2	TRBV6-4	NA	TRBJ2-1	CASSAGGLPYNEQFF	TGTGCCAGCAGTGCCGGGGGGTTACCCTACAATGAGCAGTTCTTC
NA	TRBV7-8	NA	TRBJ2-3	CASSRLQGPDTQYF	TGTGCCAGCAGCCGCTTACAGGGCCCAGATACGCAGTATTTT
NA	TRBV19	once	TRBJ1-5	CASLRQSFEKNQPQHF	TGTGCCAGTCTTCGACAGTCGTTTGAAAAAAATCAGCCCCAGCATTTT
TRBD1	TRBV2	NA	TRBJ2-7	CASFRFTGTGDYEQYF	TGTGCCAGCTTTCGTTTTACCGGGACAGGGGACTACGAGCAGTACTTC
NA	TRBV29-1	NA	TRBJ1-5	CSVGSGERGQPQHF	TGCAGCGTTGGCTCCGGGGAAAGAGGGCAGCCCCAGCATTTT
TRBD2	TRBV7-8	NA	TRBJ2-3	CASSLVTSGSTDTQYF	TGTGCCAGCAGCTTAGTGACTAGCGGGTCCACAGATACGCAGTATTTT
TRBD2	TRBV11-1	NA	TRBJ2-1	CASSLGPGTSYNNEQFF	TGTGCCAGCAGCTTAGGCCCCGGGACTAGCTACAACAATGAGCAGTTCTTC
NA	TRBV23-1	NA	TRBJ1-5	CASSQYEYTQEINQPQHF	TGCGCCAGCAGTCAATATGAGTATACACAGGAAATTAATCAGCCCCAGCATTTT
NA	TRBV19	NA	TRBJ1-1	CASSIESPGDAEAFF	TGTGCCAGTAGTATAGAATCCCCGGGGGACGCTGAAGCTTTCTTT
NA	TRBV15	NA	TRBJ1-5	CATSRDKGLGQPQHF	TGTGCCACCAGCAGAGATAAGGGGTTGGGTCAGCCCCAGCATTTT
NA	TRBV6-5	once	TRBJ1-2	CASSYLEGGVYTF	TGTGCCAGCAGTTACTTGGAGGGGGGGGTCTACACCTTC
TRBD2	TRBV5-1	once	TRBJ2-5	CASSLALAGVGETQYF	TGCGCCAGCAGCTTGGCGTTAGCGGGAGTAGGAGAGACCCAGTACTTC
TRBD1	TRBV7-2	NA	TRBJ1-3	CASSLAGGANTIYF	TGTGCCAGCAGCTTAGCAGGGGGCGCGAACACCATATATTTT